This T cell receptor (beta chain) was documented in a study of blood T cell repertoires in COVID-19. Germline CDR1 SGHTA, CDR2 FQGNSA. The CDR3 totals 14 residues. V was cut by 4 bases and J by 6 bases, with 15 bases left in between. The data were produced by immunoSEQ multiplex PCR, yet TCRdb's version contains in-frame clones alone and is incomplete. The sample holds over 200,000 clones; about nine tenths are singletons and the top ten take 3% to 4%. This sequence joins TRBV7-2 and TRBJ1-2; the D is unclear. The source material was PBMCs or T cells enriched from blood (not recorded which). This receptor was taken from a woman aged 25 to 45 with acute COVID-19. The CDR3, as DNA: TGTGCCAGCAGCTCCGACCGGGGTGGAGATGGCTACACCTTC. Its protein is CASSSDRGGDGYTF. Full variable domain (missing parts from reference TRBV7-2 and TRBJ1-2): GAGVSQSPSNKVTEKGKDVELRCDPISGHTALYWYRQSLGQGLEFLIYFQGNSAPDKSGLPSDRFSAERTGGSVSTLTIQRTQQEDSAVYLCASSSDRGGDGYTFGSGTRLTVV.